The 5 T cell receptor beta chains below come from one sample, sequenced in a study of T cell responses to AZD1222 COVID-19 vaccine. The method was immunoSEQ multiplex PCR; TCRdb's version includes in-frame clones alone and lacks a portion of them. Here the sample spans about 170,000 clones, over 90% being singletons. This sample comprised peripheral blood, obtained on day 0 of AZD1222 vaccination. Receptor source: an adult in good health.

The rearrangement uses TRBV6-5 and TRBJ1-2, with a weak D call TRBD1 (6 bases). The V gene's germline CDR1 is MNHEY and CDR2 SVGAGI. CDR3 size: 13 residues. V was trimmed by 5 bases and J by 7 bases, leaving 14 bases between them. The CDR3 bases are TGTGCCAGCAGTCCGGGGGCAGGGCTTGGCTACACCTTC. It translates to CASSPGAGLGYTF.

This chain uses TRBV6-5 with TRBJ1-1; TRBD1 agrees at 7 bases. The CDR3 has 14 residues. CDR1 is MNHEY, CDR2 SVGAGI, per germline. V trimming: 5 bases; J trimming: 3 bases; junction bases outside the gene matches: 6. The CDR3: CASSTRDSDTEAFF. CDR3 bases: TGTGCCAGCAGTACCCGGGACAGCGACACTGAAGCTTTCTTT.

The chain recombines TRBV29-1 with TRBJ1-1; TRBD1 is a possible D gene (6 bases). Between the trimmed V and J ends, which lost 4 bases and 2 bases, there was a span of 14 bases. The CDR3 is 14 amino acids. CDR1 SQVTM and CDR2 ANQGSEA come from the germline V gene. CDR3: CSVALGGLNTEAFF. In DNA, the CDR3 is TGCAGCGTTGCCCTCGGGGGGCTAAACACTGAAGCTTTCTTT. The variable domain in full, with the rest retrieved from reference TRBV29-1 and TRBJ1-1, is SAVISQKPSRDICQRGTSLTIQCQVDSQVTMMFWYRQQPGQSLTLIATANQGSEATYESGFVIDKFPISRPNLTFSTLTVSNMSPEDSSIYLCSVALGGLNTEAFFGQGTRLTVV.

The J gene is TRBJ2-1, the V gene TRBV7-2; D not resolved. CDR1 is SGHTA, CDR2 FQGNSA, per germline. The V gene lost 6 bases and the J gene lost 0 bases, with 9 bases spanning the gap. The CDR3 consists of 14 residues. The CDR3 DNA sequence: TGTGCCAGCAGACAACTGAGCTCCTACAATGAGCAGTTCTTC. Protein product: CASRQLSSYNEQFF. The full variable domain, completed using reference TRBV7-2 and TRBJ2-1, is GAGVSQSPSNKVTEKGKDVELRCDPISGHTALYWYRQSLGQGLEFLIYFQGNSAPDKSGLPSDRFSAERTGGSVSTLTIQRTQQEDSAVYLCASRQLSSYNEQFFGPGTRLTVL.

The chain carries TRBV27 and TRBJ1-2; D not certain. Trimming took off 2 bases at V and 1 base at J, with 11 bases between the two ends. CDR3 length: 15 residues. Germline assignment: CDR1 MNHEY and CDR2 SMNVEV (reference sequence). The CDR3 region is CASSLRSGDNYGYTF. The CDR3 DNA reads as TGTGCCAGCAGTTTAAGGTCCGGGGATAACTATGGCTACACCTTC.